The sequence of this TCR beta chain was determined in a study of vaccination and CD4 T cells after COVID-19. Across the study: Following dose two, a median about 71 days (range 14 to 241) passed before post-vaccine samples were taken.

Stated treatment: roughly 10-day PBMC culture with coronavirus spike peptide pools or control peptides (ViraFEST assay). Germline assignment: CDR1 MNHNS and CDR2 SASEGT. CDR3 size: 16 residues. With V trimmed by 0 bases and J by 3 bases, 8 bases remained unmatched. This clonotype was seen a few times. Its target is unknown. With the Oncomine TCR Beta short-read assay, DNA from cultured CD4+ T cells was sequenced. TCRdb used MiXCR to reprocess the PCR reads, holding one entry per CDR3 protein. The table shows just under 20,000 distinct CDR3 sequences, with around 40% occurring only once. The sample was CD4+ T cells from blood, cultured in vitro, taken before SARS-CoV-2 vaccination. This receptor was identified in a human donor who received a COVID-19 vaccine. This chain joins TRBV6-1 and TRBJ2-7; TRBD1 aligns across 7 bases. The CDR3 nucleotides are TGTGCCAGCAGTGAAGCGTCGGCCAACAGGGGCTACGAGCAGTACTTC. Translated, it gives CASSEASANRGYEQYF.